This passage covers 2 T cell receptor beta chains from one sample sequenced in a study of T cell responses to AZD1222 COVID-19 vaccine. Measured with immunoSEQ multiplex PCR; TCRdb has only the in-frame clones, and not every one. The sample includes under 200,000 clones, approximately 90% of them seen just once. The sequences come from peripheral blood, collected 28 days after the second AZD1222 dose. The receptor set was obtained from an adult who received the AZD1222 COVID-19 vaccine.

V usage is TRBV29-1 and J usage is TRBJ2-7; tentatively, D is TRBD2 (6 bases). V gave up 4 bases and J gave up 2 bases, with 12 bases separating them. Germline V gene data show CDR1 as SQVTM and CDR2 as ANQGSEA. This CDR3 is built from 13 residues. Written as DNA, the CDR3 is TGCAGCGTTGGGGCAGGGACTCCCTACGAGCAGTACTTC. Its protein is CSVGAGTPYEQYF.

V usage is TRBV12-3 or TRBV12-4 and J usage is TRBJ1-1; 8 nucleotides agree with TRBD1. The CDR3 loop spans 13 amino acids. The J segment lost 2 bases and the V segment lost 6 bases, leaving 2 bases of the junction unmatched. DNA of the CDR3: TGTGCCAGCAGCAGGGGGCTAAACACTGAAGCTTTCTTT. This encodes CASSRGLNTEAFF.